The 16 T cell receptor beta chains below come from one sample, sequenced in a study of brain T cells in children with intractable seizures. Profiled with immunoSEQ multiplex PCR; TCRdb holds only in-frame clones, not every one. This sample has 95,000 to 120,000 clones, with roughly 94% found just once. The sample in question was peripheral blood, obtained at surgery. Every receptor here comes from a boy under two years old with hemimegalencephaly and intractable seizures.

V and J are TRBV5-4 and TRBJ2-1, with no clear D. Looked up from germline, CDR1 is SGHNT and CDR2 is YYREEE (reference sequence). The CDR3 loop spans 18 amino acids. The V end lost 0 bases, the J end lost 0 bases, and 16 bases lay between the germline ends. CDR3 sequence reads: CASSLVNGLQSSYNEQFF. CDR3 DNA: TGTGCCAGCAGCTTGGTCAACGGGCTCCAGAGCTCCTACAATGAGCAGTTCTTC.

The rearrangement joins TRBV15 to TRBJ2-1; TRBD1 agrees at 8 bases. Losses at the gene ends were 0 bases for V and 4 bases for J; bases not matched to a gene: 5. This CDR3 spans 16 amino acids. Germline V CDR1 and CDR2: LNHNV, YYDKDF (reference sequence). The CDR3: CATSRDGTGGYNEQFF. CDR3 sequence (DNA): TGTGCCACCAGCAGAGACGGTACAGGGGGTTACAATGAGCAGTTCTTC.

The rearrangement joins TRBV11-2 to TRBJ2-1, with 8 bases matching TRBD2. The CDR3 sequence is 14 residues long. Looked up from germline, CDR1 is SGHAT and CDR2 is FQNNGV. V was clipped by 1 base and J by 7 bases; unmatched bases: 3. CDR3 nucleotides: TGTGCCAGCAGCTTAGTCGGGAGGGGGAATGAGCAGTTCTTC. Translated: CASSLVGRGNEQFF.

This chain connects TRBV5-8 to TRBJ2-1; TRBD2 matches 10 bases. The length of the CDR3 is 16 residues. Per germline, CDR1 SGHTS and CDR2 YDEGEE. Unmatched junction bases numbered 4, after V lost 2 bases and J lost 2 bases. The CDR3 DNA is TGTGCCAGCAGCTTCGAAACTAGCGGGACCTACAATGAGCAGTTCTTC. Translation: CASSFETSGTYNEQFF.

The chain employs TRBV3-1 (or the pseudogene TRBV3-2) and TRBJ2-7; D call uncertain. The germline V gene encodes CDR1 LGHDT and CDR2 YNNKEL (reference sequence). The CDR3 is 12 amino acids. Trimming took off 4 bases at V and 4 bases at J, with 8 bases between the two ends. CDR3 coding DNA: TGTGCCAGCAGCCCTACCACATACGAGCAGTACTTC. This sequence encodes CASSPTTYEQYF.

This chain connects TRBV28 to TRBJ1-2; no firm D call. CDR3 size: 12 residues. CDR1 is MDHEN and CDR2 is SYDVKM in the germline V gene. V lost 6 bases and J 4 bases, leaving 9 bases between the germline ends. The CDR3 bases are TGTGCCAGCAGCCAGGATTTCTATGGCTACACCTTC. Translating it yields CASSQDFYGYTF.

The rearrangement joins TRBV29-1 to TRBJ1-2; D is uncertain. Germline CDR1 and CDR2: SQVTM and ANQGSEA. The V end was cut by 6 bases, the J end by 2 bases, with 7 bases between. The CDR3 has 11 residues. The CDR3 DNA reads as TGCAGCGTGACCCTCAACTATGGCTACACCTTC. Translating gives CSVTLNYGYTF. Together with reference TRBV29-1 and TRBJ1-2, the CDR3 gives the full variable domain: SAVISQKPSRDICQRGTSLTIQCQVDSQVTMMFWYRQQPGQSLTLIATANQGSEATYESGFVIDKFPISRPNLTFSTLTVSNMSPEDSSIYLCSVTLNYGYTFGSGTRLTVV.

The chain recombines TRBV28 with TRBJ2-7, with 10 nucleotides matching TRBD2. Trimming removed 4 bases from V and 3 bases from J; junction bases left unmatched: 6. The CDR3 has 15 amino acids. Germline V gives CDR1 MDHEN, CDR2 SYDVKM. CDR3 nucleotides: TGTGCCAGCAGTTATAGGACTAGCGGACACTACGAGCAGTACTTC. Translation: CASSYRTSGHYEQYF.

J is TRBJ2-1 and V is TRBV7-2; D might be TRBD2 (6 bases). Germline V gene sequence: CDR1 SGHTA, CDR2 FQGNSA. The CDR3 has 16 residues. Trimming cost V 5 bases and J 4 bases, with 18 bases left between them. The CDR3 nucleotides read TGTGCCAGCAGCACAAGGGGACTCTACGAATACAATGAGCAGTTCTTC. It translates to CASSTRGLYEYNEQFF.

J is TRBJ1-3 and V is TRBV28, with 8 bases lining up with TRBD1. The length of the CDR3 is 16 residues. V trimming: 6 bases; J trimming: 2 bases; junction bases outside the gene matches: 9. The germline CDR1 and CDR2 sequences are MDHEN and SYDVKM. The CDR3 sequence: CASSENRGLAGNTIYF. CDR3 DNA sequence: TGTGCCAGCAGCGAAAACAGGGGGTTGGCTGGAAACACCATATATTTT.

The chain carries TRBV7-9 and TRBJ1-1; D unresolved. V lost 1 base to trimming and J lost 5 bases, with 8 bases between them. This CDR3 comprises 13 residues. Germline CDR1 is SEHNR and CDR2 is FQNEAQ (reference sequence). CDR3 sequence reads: CASSLDLGTEAFF. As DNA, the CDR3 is TGTGCCAGCAGCTTAGATCTAGGGACTGAAGCTTTCTTT.

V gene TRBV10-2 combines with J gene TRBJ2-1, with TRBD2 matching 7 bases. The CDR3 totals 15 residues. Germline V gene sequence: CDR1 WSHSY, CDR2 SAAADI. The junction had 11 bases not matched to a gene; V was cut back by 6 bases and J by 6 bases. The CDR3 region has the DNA TGCGCCAGCAGCCGATCCAGCGGGATTTCCAATGAGCAGTTCTTC. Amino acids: CASSRSSGISNEQFF.

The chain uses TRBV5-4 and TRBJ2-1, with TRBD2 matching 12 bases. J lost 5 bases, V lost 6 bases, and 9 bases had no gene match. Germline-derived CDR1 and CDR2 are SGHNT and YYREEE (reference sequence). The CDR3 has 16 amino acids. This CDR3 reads CASTLAWTSGNNEQFF. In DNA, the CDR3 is TGTGCCAGCACCCTAGCTTGGACTAGCGGGAACAATGAGCAGTTCTTC.

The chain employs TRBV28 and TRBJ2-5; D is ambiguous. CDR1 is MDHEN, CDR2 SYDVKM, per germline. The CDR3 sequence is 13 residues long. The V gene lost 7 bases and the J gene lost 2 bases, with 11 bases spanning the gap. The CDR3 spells CASNLRGQETQYF. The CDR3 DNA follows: TGTGCCAGCAACCTGAGAGGACAAGAGACCCAGTACTTC.

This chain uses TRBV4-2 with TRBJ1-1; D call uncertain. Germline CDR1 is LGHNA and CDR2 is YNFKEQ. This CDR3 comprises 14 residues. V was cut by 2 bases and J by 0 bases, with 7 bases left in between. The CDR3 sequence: CASSQTVMNTEAFF. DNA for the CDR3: TGTGCCAGCAGCCAAACAGTAATGAACACTGAAGCTTTCTTT.

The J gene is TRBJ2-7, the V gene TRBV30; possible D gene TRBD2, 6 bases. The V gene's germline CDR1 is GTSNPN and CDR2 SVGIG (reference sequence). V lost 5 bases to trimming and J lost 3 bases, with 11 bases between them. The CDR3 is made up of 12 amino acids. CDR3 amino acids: CAWGGGNYEQYF. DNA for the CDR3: TGTGCCTGGGGTGGGGGGAACTACGAGCAGTACTTC.